These 19 T cell receptor beta chains originate from one sample sequenced in a study of blood T cells in healthy people across ages. A second roughly 6 to 12 cycle PCR used barcoded and J-beta primers. Each CDR3 protein gets one entry after TCRdb re-called the 5' RACE reads with MiXCR. The profile shows hundreds of thousands of distinct CDR3 sequences, roughly 25% of them singletons. The same data also went into a second study, on T cells of mothers and their children.

The specimen was blood. The receptors here all came from a boy under 18 in good health.

The chain carries TRBV6-6 and TRBJ2-1; D gene ambiguous. CDR3 length: 14 amino acids. Trimming left V 7 bases short and J 0 bases short, with 10 bases between. CDR1 and CDR2 from the germline V gene are MNHNY and SVGAGI (reference sequence). The CDR3 loop is CASTALSSYNEQFF. In DNA, the CDR3 is TGTGCCAGCACGGCCTTGAGCTCCTACAATGAGCAGTTCTTC.

V usage is TRBV27 and J usage is TRBJ1-1; no firm D call. V lost 0 bases, J lost 8 bases, and 7 bases lay in between. Germline CDR1 MNHEY, CDR2 SMNVEV (reference sequence). The CDR3 has 12 residues. The CDR3 loop reads CASSLSGREAFF. The CDR3 coding sequence is TGTGCCAGCAGTTTATCAGGGAGAGAAGCTTTCTTT.

V is TRBV4-2 and J is TRBJ2-7, with unresolved D. The length of the CDR3 is 15 residues. Trimming took 1 base from V and 3 from J, leaving 13 bases between them. CDR1 is LGHNA and CDR2 is YNFKEQ in the germline V gene. The CDR3 DNA is TGTGCCAGCAGCCAAGCCCCGGGCGCTTACTACGAGCAGTACTTC. It yields the protein CASSQAPGAYYEQYF.

V gene TRBV3-1 combines with J gene TRBJ1-3, with D perhaps matching TRBD1 (6 bases). CDR1 is LGHDT and CDR2 is YNNKEL in the germline V gene (reference sequence). Trimming pared 4 bases from V and 3 bases from J, leaving 16 bases between. This CDR3 spans 16 amino acids. The CDR3 nucleotides are TGTGCCAGCAGCCGGACCGACAGGACAGATGGAAACACCATATATTTT. This codes for CASSRTDRTDGNTIYF.

V usage is TRBV4-1 and J usage is TRBJ2-3; no definite D call. V lost 4 bases and J lost 3, with 17 bases in between. Germline V gene data show CDR1 as MGHRA and CDR2 as YSYEKL. The CDR3 extends over 16 amino acids. The CDR3: CASSPIRALVTDTQYF. The CDR3, as DNA: TGCGCCAGCAGCCCCATACGAGCTCTAGTAACAGATACGCAGTATTTT.

This clonotype was counted only a few times. The V and J genes are TRBV7-9 and TRBJ2-5; D possibly corresponds to TRBD2 (5 bases). This CDR3 has 12 amino acids. From germline, CDR1 is SEHNR and CDR2 FQNEAQ (reference sequence). Deletions cut 4 bases from V and 3 bases from J, with 6 bases between. The chain's CDR3 is CASSSGKETQYF. For the CDR3, the DNA is TGTGCCAGCAGCTCCGGGAAAGAGACCCAGTACTTC.

This clonotype turned up a few times. The rearrangement joins TRBV5-1 to TRBJ1-2, with 9 nucleotides matching TRBD1. Trimming removed 8 bases from V and 6 bases from J; junction bases left unmatched: 5. CDR3 length equals 12 residues. Germline-derived CDR1 and CDR2 are SGHRS and YFSETQ. The CDR3 reads CASYRDRDGYTF. The DNA of the CDR3 is TGCGCCAGTTACCGGGACAGGGATGGCTACACCTTC.

In this sample, this clonotype turned up a few times. The chain employs TRBV6-5 and TRBJ1-2; D is possibly TRBD1 (6 bases). V lost 6 bases to trimming and J lost 5 bases, with 13 bases between them. Per germline, CDR1 MNHEY and CDR2 SVGAGI. The CDR3 covers 13 residues. In nucleotides, the CDR3 is TGTGCCAGCAGCTCCCTACAGGGTTATGGCTACACCTTC. This translates into CASSSLQGYGYTF.

V is TRBV28 and J is TRBJ2-1, with unresolved D. V was shortened by 3 bases and J by 3 bases, with 9 bases between the two germline ends. Looked up from germline, CDR1 is MDHEN and CDR2 is SYDVKM. The length of the CDR3 is 14 residues. CDR3 bases: TGTGCCAGCAGTTTGTCAGACCTCTACAATGAGCAGTTCTTC. It is translated as CASSLSDLYNEQFF.

This clonotype has only a few counts. This chain connects TRBV14 to TRBJ2-5; 7 bases agree with TRBD2. The germline gives CDR1 SGHDN, CDR2 FVKESK. The CDR3 spans 16 residues. Trimming cost V 4 bases and J 1 base; bases outside gene matches: 9. This chain's CDR3 is CASSPIAGSTQETQYF. Here the CDR3 DNA reads TGTGCCAGCAGCCCTATAGCGGGCAGTACCCAAGAGACCCAGTACTTC. Full variable domain (missing parts from reference TRBV14 and TRBJ2-5): EAGVTQFPSHSVIEKGQTVTLRCDPISGHDNLYWYRRVMGKEIKFLLHFVKESKQDESGMPNNRFLAERTGGTYSTLKVQPAELEDSGVYFCASSPIAGSTQETQYFGPGTRLLVL.

This clonotype was picked up a small number of times. This rearrangement joins TRBV3-1 to TRBJ2-5; D call uncertain. The germline V gene encodes CDR1 LGHDT and CDR2 YNNKEL (reference sequence). The ends were cut back, 0 bases at V and 5 bases at J, with 16 bases in the middle. The CDR3 consists of 16 residues. The CDR3 DNA reads TGTGCCAGCAGCCAAGATGCGGAGAGCCAGCGCGAGACCCAGTACTTC. The encoded protein is CASSQDAESQRETQYF.

V usage is TRBV5-1 and J usage is TRBJ2-3; no clear D. V was cut by 3 bases and J by 4 bases, with 9 bases left in between. The CDR3 is 13 amino acids. CDR1 and CDR2 from the germline V gene are SGHRS and YFSETQ. The CDR3 DNA is TGCGCCAGCAGCTGGACCATTGCAGATACGCAGTATTTT. It specifies CASSWTIADTQYF.

The J gene is TRBJ2-3, the V gene TRBV7-3, with D tentatively TRBD2 (5 bases). The germline V gene has CDR1 SGHTA and CDR2 FQGTGA. The CDR3 runs to 16 residues. V lost 2 bases and J 2 bases, leaving 14 bases between the germline ends. The CDR3 coding sequence is TGTGCCAGCAGCTTATCCGGCGGAGGACTCACAGATACGCAGTATTTT. Its translation: CASSLSGGGLTDTQYF.

This clonotype was detected a few times. The chain uses TRBV7-2 and TRBJ2-5; a possible D gene is TRBD1 (5 bases). This CDR3 is 12 amino acids long. Germline-derived CDR1 and CDR2 are SGHTA and FQGNSA. V was pared by 8 bases and J by 5 bases, with 12 bases between. CDR3 protein: CASAGRIETQYF. CDR3 bases: TGTGCCAGCGCAGGGCGGATCGAGACCCAGTACTTC.

The chain is built from TRBV29-1 and TRBJ2-1; 8 bases are shared with TRBD2. This CDR3 is built from 14 residues. The trim removed 0 bases at V and 7 bases at J, leaving 5 bases unmatched. The germline V gene has CDR1 SQVTM and CDR2 ANQGSEA. The CDR3 loop reads CSVEESGSRNEQFF. In nucleotides, the CDR3 is TGCAGCGTTGAAGAGAGCGGGAGTAGGAATGAGCAGTTCTTC.

This chain uses TRBV15 with TRBJ2-4; 7 positions match TRBD2. Germline V gene data show CDR1 as LNHNV and CDR2 as YYDKDF (reference sequence). J was trimmed by 1 base and V by 0 bases; bases with no gene match: 15. The CDR3 is 20 amino acids. Written as DNA, the CDR3 is TGTGCCACCAGCAGAGATCCCGAACTTTGGGGGGGAAGTGCCAAAAACATTCAGTACTTC. Translation gives CATSRDPELWGGSAKNIQYF.

This clonotype was counted only a few times. The chain is built from TRBV12-3 or TRBV12-4 and TRBJ2-1; TRBD2 agrees at 8 bases. The J call is in doubt because the DNA end fits TRBJ2-7 better. This CDR3 contains 14 residues. CDR3 DNA: TGTGCCAGCAGCCGAAGCGGGAGTTTCTACGAGCAGTACTTC. This translates into CASSRSGSFYEQYF.

This clonotype was seen only a few times. This chain links TRBV28 with TRBJ1-4; D ambiguous. V was pared by 1 base and J by 5 bases, with 5 bases between. The CDR3 is made up of 13 amino acids. Germline V gives CDR1 MDHEN, CDR2 SYDVKM. The CDR3 protein is CASSLSENEKLFF. The CDR3 region has the DNA TGTGCCAGCAGTTTATCCGAAAATGAAAAACTGTTTTTT.

This clonotype was detected a few times. Here the CDR3 reads CASGERGGEKLFF. DNA for the CDR3: TGTGCCAGCGGGGAGAGGGGAGGTGAAAAACTGTTTTTT. The rearrangement uses TRBV6-6 and TRBJ1-4, with D maybe TRBD1 (5 bases). This CDR3 spans 13 amino acids. V was trimmed by 8 bases and J by 7 bases, leaving 14 bases between them. Germline loops: CDR1 MNHNY, CDR2 SVGAGI (reference sequence).